The 7 T cell receptor beta chains given below trace back to one sample, sequenced in a study of blood T cell repertoires in COVID-19 (TCRdb year 2020). The library was generated by the immunoSEQ multiplex PCR assay. In its TCRdb copy, this immuneACCESS table keeps in-frame sequences only and misses some clones. Where compared with another copy, unresolved V genes explain less than half of these, and the others have no known cause. Counted in this sample were around 270,000 clones; 80% to 90% of them appeared once. Of the sample, about 4.1% falls within the top ten clones. The source material was PBMCs or T cells enriched from blood (not recorded which). The receptors stem from a woman aged 25-40 years who had recovered from COVID-19.

The chain links TRBV3-1 (or the pseudogene TRBV3-2) to TRBJ1-5, with D possibly TRBD1 on 6 matching bases. Germline loops: CDR1 LGHDT, CDR2 YNNKEL (reference sequence). Trimming pared 0 bases from V and 0 bases from J, leaving 15 bases between. The CDR3 runs 18 residues. CDR3 region: CASSQDLPGGHSNQPQHF. DNA of the CDR3: TGTGCCAGCAGCCAAGATCTCCCGGGGGGGCATAGCAATCAGCCCCAGCATTTT.

This clone was counted a few times. The DNA for the CDR3 is TGTGCCAGCAGCCAAGCCGGGAGCGCTAACTATGGCTACACCTTC. Its protein is CASSQAGSANYGYTF. The chain links TRBV4-2 to TRBJ1-2; D is unresolved. Germline V gene data show CDR1 as LGHNA and CDR2 as YNFKEQ. Trimming shortened V by 1 base and J by 0 bases, and 9 bases separated the two germline ends. The CDR3 runs to 15 residues.

This chain uses TRBV18 with TRBJ2-7, with D maybe TRBD1 (5 bases). The CDR3 runs 14 residues. Germline V gene data show CDR1 as KGHSH and CDR2 as LQKENI. The V and J ends lost 3 bases and 7 bases respectively, with 16 bases between them. For the CDR3, the DNA is TGTGCCAGCTCACCCCCAGGGTTCGGGTTTGAGCAGTACTTC. Its translation is CASSPPGFGFEQYF.

The CDR3 sequence is CASSLVGGSITDTQYF. Written as DNA, the CDR3 is TGTGCCAGCAGCTTAGTAGGGGGCTCTATCACAGATACGCAGTATTTT. The genes are TRBV7-3 and TRBJ2-3; 7 bases match TRBD1. Trimming removed 2 bases from V and 2 bases from J; junction bases left unmatched: 7. Germline loops: CDR1 SGHTA, CDR2 FQGTGA. This CDR3 region has 16 residues.

The V gene is TRBV19, the J gene TRBJ2-2, with D unresolved. This CDR3 contains 14 residues. V was pared by 5 bases and J by 3 bases, with 10 bases between. Per germline, CDR1 LNHDA and CDR2 SQIVND (reference sequence). The CDR3 is CASSEAAHTGELFF. DNA for the CDR3: TGTGCCAGTAGTGAGGCTGCTCACACCGGGGAGCTGTTTTTT.

Regarding this clone: The sample contains more than one DNA sequence encoding this CDR3. The CDR3 nucleotides are TGTGCCAGCAGCTTAACGAGAGGTATGAACACTGAAGCTTTCTTT. Amino acid sequence: CASSLTRGMNTEAFF. V and J are TRBV7-3 and TRBJ1-1, with unresolved D. CDR1 and CDR2 (germline): SGHTA, FQGTGA. This CDR3 region has 15 residues. Trimming left V 0 bases short and J 0 bases short, with 8 bases between.

The CDR3 nucleotides read TGTGCCAGCAGCCAAGTGCGGTCCTCCTCTGGAAACACCATATATTTT. It encodes CASSQVRSSSGNTIYF. This rearrangement joins TRBV3-1 (or the pseudogene TRBV3-2) to TRBJ1-3, with D unresolved. Germline V gene sequence: CDR1 LGHDT, CDR2 YNNKEL (reference sequence). This CDR3 contains 16 residues. Trimming pared 1 base from V and 0 bases from J, leaving 10 bases between.